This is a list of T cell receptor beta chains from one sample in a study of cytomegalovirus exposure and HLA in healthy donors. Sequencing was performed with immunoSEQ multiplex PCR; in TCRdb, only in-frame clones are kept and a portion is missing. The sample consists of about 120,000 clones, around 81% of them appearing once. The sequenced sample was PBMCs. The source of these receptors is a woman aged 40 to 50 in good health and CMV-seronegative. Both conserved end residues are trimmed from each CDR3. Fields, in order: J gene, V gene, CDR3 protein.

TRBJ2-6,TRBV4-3,ASSQVPRSGANVLT
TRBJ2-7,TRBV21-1,ASSKPGGAEGEQY
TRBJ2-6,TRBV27,ASRTRLVSSGLRANVLT
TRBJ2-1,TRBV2,ASRPLAGDYNEQF
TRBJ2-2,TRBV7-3,ASRTSGGTGGELF
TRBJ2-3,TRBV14,ASSFHNTDTQY
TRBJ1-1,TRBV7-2,ASPRQGIGSEAF
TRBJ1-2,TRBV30,AWRWTGSNYGYT
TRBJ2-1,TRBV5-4,ASSLGGSGRGENNEQF
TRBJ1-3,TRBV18,ASSPGESGNTIY
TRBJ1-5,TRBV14,ASSQRGSEPQH
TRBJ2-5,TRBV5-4,ASSLPPQRGQETQY
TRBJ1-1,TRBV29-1,SAQGGWTEAF
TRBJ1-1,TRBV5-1,ASSLALQGSWNTEAF
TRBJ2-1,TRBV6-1,ASSDRGWNEQF
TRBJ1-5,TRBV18,ASSPQGYSNQPQH
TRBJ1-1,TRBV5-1,ASSPVTGGLEGTEAF
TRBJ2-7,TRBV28,ASSFKQGGYYEQY
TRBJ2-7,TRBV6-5,ASSYWRDYEQY
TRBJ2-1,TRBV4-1,ASSHEGSSYNEQF
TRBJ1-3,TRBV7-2,ASSLALRDTIY
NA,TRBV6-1,ASGQERSSYEQY
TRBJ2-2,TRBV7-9,ASSLSPGELF
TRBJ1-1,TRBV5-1,ASSAAVNTEAF
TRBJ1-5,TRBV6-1,ASSDDRGFKCPQH
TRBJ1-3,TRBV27,ASSSPSGVGGGNTIY
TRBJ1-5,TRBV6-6,ASSYGQGYQPQH
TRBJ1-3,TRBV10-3,AISKGYGHSSGNTIY
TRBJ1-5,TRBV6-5,ASTQGGTGVQPQH
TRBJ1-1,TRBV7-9,ASSLAREDPEAF
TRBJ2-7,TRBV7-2,ASSSTGYGSYEQY
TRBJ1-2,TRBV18,ASSPRFGEERGYT
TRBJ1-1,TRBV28,ASSLEGLRGRGDTEAF
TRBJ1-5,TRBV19,ASRRQGAGSNQPQH
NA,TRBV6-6,ASSYTSGSSYEQY
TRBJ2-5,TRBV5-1,ATTSNGQGEETQY